This TCR beta chain appears in the sequencing data of a study of OX40 agonist ivuxolimab in advanced cancers. Overall study context: Hepatocellular carcinoma, melanoma, renal cell or head and neck cancer affected the dose-escalation patients. Three partial responders included one hepatocellular carcinoma patient and two cutaneous melanoma patients.

Study-level findings and limits: Blood T cells, both CD4+ and CD8+, expanded clonally by week 6 at 0.1 to 3.0 mg/kg.

V lost 4 bases, J lost 0 bases, and 6 bases lay in between. This CDR3 contains 13 residues. CDR1 and CDR2 from the germline V gene are MNHNS and SASEGT. This clone has a single count. Its target is not known. Sequenced by immunoSEQ multiplex PCR; TCRdb stores in-frame clones only, minus some. The table includes roughly 57,000 clones, 79% detected once. The chain links TRBV6-1 to TRBJ1-1, with a weak D call TRBD1 (6 bases). The receptor comes from an adult with an advanced solid tumor such as melanoma, head and neck, liver or kidney cancer. The sample consisted of CD4+ or CD8+ T cells sorted from blood, taken in a trial of the OX40 agonist ivuxolimab. CDR3 sequence reads: CASSGTVNTEAFF. CDR3 bases: TGTGCCAGCAGTGGGACAGTGAACACTGAAGCTTTCTTT.